The next 21 T cell receptor beta chains were all read from a single sample in a study of blood T cell repertoires in COVID-19 (dated by TCRdb to between 2020 and 2021). Library method: the immunoSEQ multiplex PCR assay. TCRdb carries this immuneACCESS record with in-frame sequences only. Its versions omit some clonotypes, under half of them owing to an unresolved V gene in the studies checked, with the rest unexplained. This sample holds some 310,000 clones; about nine tenths were observed only once. The ten biggest clones cover roughly a tenth of the sample. The sample comprised PBMCs or T cells enriched from blood (not recorded which). These receptors were collected from a woman aged 25 to 45 who had recovered from COVID-19.

This chain links TRBV7-9 with TRBJ1-2; 7 nucleotides match TRBD1. V dropped 5 bases and J dropped 2; count of bases not matched to a gene: 8. The CDR3 totals 15 residues. Germline CDR1 SEHNR, CDR2 FQNEAQ (reference sequence). CDR3 residues: CASSGTATSNYGYTF. For the CDR3, the DNA is TGTGCCAGCAGCGGGACAGCCACATCAAACTATGGCTACACCTTC.

CDR3: CASSFLSSGSYNEQFF. As DNA, the CDR3 is TGTGCCAGCAGCTTTTTGTCTAGCGGGTCCTACAATGAGCAGTTCTTC. V usage is TRBV7-9 and J usage is TRBJ2-1; 8 nucleotides match TRBD2. Germline V gene lookup returns CDR1 SEHNR and CDR2 FQNEAQ (reference sequence). This CDR3 is built from 16 residues. J lost 1 base, V lost 3 bases, and 5 bases had no gene match.

This clone came up once. The rearrangement joins TRBV25-1 to TRBJ1-1; a weak D match, TRBD1 (6 bases). This CDR3 comprises 15 residues. In germline, CDR1 is MGHDK, CDR2 SYGVNS. Trimming removed 2 bases from V and 1 base from J, with 11 bases in between. This CDR3 is CASSEGDRTNTEAFF. DNA for the CDR3: TGTGCCAGCAGTGAAGGAGACAGGACGAACACTGAAGCTTTCTTT.

CDR3 nucleotides: TGTGCCAGCAGCTTGACAGGGACTGCTGGAAACACCATATATTTT. Protein sequence: CASSLTGTAGNTIYF. V gene TRBV28 combines with J gene TRBJ1-3, with 7 bases aligning to TRBD1. Trimming removed 6 bases from V and 2 bases from J; junction bases left unmatched: 7. Germline V gene data show CDR1 as MDHEN and CDR2 as SYDVKM. The CDR3 consists of 15 residues. The variable domain in full, with the rest retrieved from reference TRBV28 and TRBJ1-3, is DVKVTQSSRYLVKRTGEKVFLECVQDMDHENMFWYRQDPGLGLRLIYFSYDVKMKEKGDIPEGYSVSREKKERFSLILESASTNQTSMYLCASSLTGTAGNTIYFGEGSWLTVV.

The chain joins TRBV7-9 to TRBJ1-2; D is perhaps TRBD1 (6 bases). The germline V gene encodes CDR1 SEHNR and CDR2 FQNEAQ (reference sequence). The V gene lost 6 bases and the J gene lost 8 bases, with 22 bases spanning the gap. The CDR3 consists of 15 residues. CDR3 nucleotide sequence: TGTGCCAGCAGACGTTCTTGGGACACTATCCGGGGCTACACCTTC. Protein: CASRRSWDTIRGYTF.

The rearrangement links TRBV9 to TRBJ2-1; 7 nucleotides align to TRBD1. V was clipped by 3 bases and J by 4 bases; unmatched bases: 13. The CDR3 runs to 17 residues. Germline V gene data show CDR1 as SGDLS and CDR2 as YYNGEE. The CDR3 DNA is TGTGCCAGCAGCGGGTCCTTGACAGGGATATTTTACAATGAGCAGTTCTTC. Its protein is CASSGSLTGIFYNEQFF.

Comments on this clone: Other DNA variants within this sample encode the same CDR3. The genes are TRBV2 and TRBJ1-1; TRBD1 is a possible D gene (5 bases). The germline gives CDR1 SNHLY, CDR2 FYNNEI. The CDR3 loop spans 13 amino acids. The V gene lost 5 bases and the J gene lost 14 bases, with 21 bases spanning the gap. The CDR3 sequence: CASSKGMAGVAFF. In nucleotides, the CDR3 is TGTGCCAGCAGTAAAGGAATGGCGGGGGTGGCCTTCTTT.

CDR3 DNA: TGTGCCTGGAGACATAAACAGGGCTTCTCGGAAAAACTGTTTTTT. Amino acid sequence: CAWRHKQGFSEKLFF. The chain recombines TRBV30 with TRBJ1-4; perhaps TRBD1 as D (6 bases). The CDR3 runs to 15 residues. Germline-derived CDR1 and CDR2 are GTSNPN and SVGIG (reference sequence). Trimming removed 3 bases at V and 8 bases at J, with 19 bases between.

V gene TRBV15 combines with J gene TRBJ2-5; 10 bases align to TRBD1. CDR1 LNHNV and CDR2 YYDKDF come from the germline V gene (reference sequence). V lost 5 bases, J lost 4 bases, and 13 bases stayed unmatched. CDR3 size: 17 residues. CDR3 region: CATSHPSGTGEGETQYF. CDR3 nucleotides: TGTGCCACCAGCCACCCTTCCGGGACAGGGGAGGGAGAGACCCAGTACTTC.

This clone appeared a few times. The chain links TRBV5-1 to TRBJ1-3; D gene unclear. Germline V gives CDR1 SGHRS, CDR2 YFSETQ. The CDR3 has 16 residues. Trimming removed 0 bases at V and 1 base at J, with 11 bases between. Here the CDR3 reads CASSLGRRLSGNTIYF. DNA for the CDR3: TGCGCCAGCAGCTTGGGTAGGCGGTTATCTGGAAACACCATATATTTT.

The chain recombines TRBV19 with TRBJ1-5, with D possibly TRBD1 on 6 matching bases. Germline V gene lookup returns CDR1 LNHDA and CDR2 SQIVND (reference sequence). The V end was cut by 0 bases, the J end by 6 bases, with 12 bases between. The length of the CDR3 is 15 residues. The CDR3 here is CASSIDLAGAQPQHF. The CDR3 DNA sequence: TGTGCCAGTAGTATAGATCTTGCAGGGGCTCAGCCCCAGCATTTT. The entire variable domain, with the rest obtained from reference TRBV19 and TRBJ1-5, is as follows: DGGITQSPKYLFRKEGQNVTLSCEQNLNHDAMYWYRQDPGQGLRLIYYSQIVNDFQKGDIAEGYSVSREKKESFPLTVTSAQKNPTAFYLCASSIDLAGAQPQHFGDGTRLSIL.

The chain couples TRBV28 to TRBJ2-3; the match to TRBD2 covers 12 bases. The J segment lost 0 bases and the V segment lost 1 base, leaving 14 bases of the junction unmatched. This CDR3 contains 21 residues. Looked up from germline, CDR1 is MDHEN and CDR2 is SYDVKM. This CDR3 reads CASSLSFVASGRAGSTDTQYF. The CDR3 bases are TGTGCCAGCAGTTTATCCTTTGTGGCTAGCGGGAGGGCCGGCAGCACAGATACGCAGTATTTT.

The rearrangement joins TRBV18 to TRBJ2-1; unclear D gene. This CDR3 region has 13 residues. V gave up 3 bases and J gave up 0 bases, with 3 bases separating them. Germline V gives CDR1 KGHSH, CDR2 LQKENI. CDR3 DNA sequence: TGTGCCAGCTCACCGGCCTCCTACAATGAGCAGTTCTTC. This sequence encodes CASSPASYNEQFF.

The chain carries TRBV19 and TRBJ2-1, with TRBD2 matching over 13 bases. Losses at the gene ends were 7 bases for V and 0 bases for J; bases not matched to a gene: 3. The CDR3 spans 16 residues. CDR1 is LNHDA and CDR2 is SQIVND in the germline V gene (reference sequence). The CDR3 DNA sequence: TGTGCCAGTAACGGACTAGCGGGAGTCTCCTACAATGAGCAGTTCTTC. Protein: CASNGLAGVSYNEQFF.

This sequence joins TRBV5-1 and TRBJ1-2, with TRBD1 as a possible D gene (6 bases). Germline V gene data show CDR1 as SGHRS and CDR2 as YFSETQ. CDR3 size: 15 residues. Trimming removed 4 bases from V and 5 bases from J, with 18 bases in between. The CDR3 sequence: CASSLDYREGYGYTF. The CDR3 DNA sequence: TGCGCCAGCAGCCTCGACTACAGGGAGGGGTATGGCTACACCTTC.

The rearrangement links TRBV27 to TRBJ1-3; 12 bases are a match to TRBD1. The CDR3 runs to 17 residues. The junction had 5 bases not matched to a gene; V was cut back by 5 bases and J by 0 bases. The germline gives CDR1 MNHEY, CDR2 SMNVEV (reference sequence). This CDR3 is CASSAGTGGNSGNTIYF. The CDR3 region has the DNA TGTGCCAGCAGTGCCGGGACAGGGGGCAACTCTGGAAACACCATATATTTT.

This chain uses TRBV3-1 (or the pseudogene TRBV3-2) with TRBJ1-5; tentatively, D is TRBD1 (5 bases). V lost 1 base and J 11 bases, leaving 18 bases between the germline ends. Germline values: CDR1 LGHDT, CDR2 YNNKEL (reference sequence). CDR3 length: 15 residues. The CDR3 loop reads CASSQGQRGCLTQHF. The CDR3 nucleotides read TGTGCCAGCAGCCAAGGACAGCGGGGTTGTTTGACCCAGCATTTT.

This clone was counted a single time. This rearrangement joins TRBV5-1 to TRBJ2-2; a weak D match, TRBD1 (5 bases). This CDR3 is 14 amino acids long. The ends were cut back, 5 bases at V and 1 base at J, with 9 bases in the middle. The germline CDR1 and CDR2 sequences are SGHRS and YFSETQ. This CDR3 reads CASRSGQNTGELFF. The CDR3 nucleotides read TGCGCCAGCAGATCCGGACAGAACACCGGGGAGCTGTTTTTT.

This chain connects TRBV25-1 to TRBJ1-1; D is possibly TRBD1 (5 bases). The CDR3 length is 15 residues. Germline V gene lookup returns CDR1 MGHDK and CDR2 SYGVNS. With 3 bases removed from V and 2 bases from J, the gap between germline ends came to 13 bases. The CDR3 region has the DNA TGTGCCAGCAGTGACTGGGCAGGGCCAAACACTGAAGCTTTCTTT. This translates into CASSDWAGPNTEAFF.

The chain recombines TRBV14 with TRBJ1-1; 7 positions agree with TRBD1. The germline gives CDR1 SGHDN, CDR2 FVKESK. The V gene end was trimmed by 6 bases and the J gene end by 8 bases; junction bases not matched to a gene: 9. CDR3 length: 13 amino acids. The CDR3 protein is CASRRTGVKEAFF. In DNA, the CDR3 is TGTGCCAGCAGGCGGACAGGAGTGAAGGAAGCTTTCTTT. The complete variable domain, with remaining parts taken from reference TRBV14 and TRBJ1-1, reads EAGVTQFPSHSVIEKGQTVTLRCDPISGHDNLYWYRRVMGKEIKFLLHFVKESKQDESGMPNNRFLAERTGGTYSTLKVQPAELEDSGVYFCASRRTGVKEAFFGQGTRLTVV.

The chain joins TRBV6-1 to TRBJ1-2, with a weak D call TRBD1 (6 bases). This CDR3 spans 14 amino acids. CDR1 and CDR2 (germline): MNHNS, SASEGT. Trimming removed 3 bases at V and 6 bases at J, with 14 bases between. The DNA of the CDR3 is TGTGCCAGCAGTGAGGTACTGGGGGCGGATGGCTACACCTTC. This encodes CASSEVLGADGYTF.